This T cell receptor beta chain is drawn from a study of blood T cell repertoires in COVID-19. Study at large: Sites across the United States, Italy and Spain contributed samples from acute and convalescent COVID-19. T cells, B-cell-depleted T cells, or PBMCs provided the cDNA or gDNA that served as material.

The V end was cut by 0 bases, the J end by 6 bases, with 5 bases between. In germline, CDR1 is LGHDT, CDR2 YNNKEL (reference sequence). The CDR3 extends over 12 amino acids. In the original processing: Estimated nucleated cell counts came from reference gene primer amplification. Sequencing was performed with immunoSEQ multiplex PCR; in TCRdb, only in-frame clones are kept and a portion is missing. V and J calls and clone size come straight from that table; D and trimming were deduced from the DNA. The sample has more than 45,000 clones, more than 85% seen once. The clonotype was recovered from a human donor with active COVID-19. The donor label of this sample is uncertain. The sequenced material came from peripheral blood. This sequence joins TRBV3-1 (or the pseudogene TRBV3-2) and TRBJ2-5; no reliable D call. The CDR3 reads CASSQDSKTQYF. CDR3 DNA: TGTGCCAGCAGCCAAGATAGTAAGACCCAGTACTTC.